This T cell receptor (beta chain) was recovered during a study of blood T cell repertoires in COVID-19. Study details: Material from acute and convalescent COVID-19 was sourced from the United States, Italy and Spain.

Some clones are missing from TCRdb's copy, which holds only in-frame ones; the method was immunoSEQ multiplex PCR. The data contain more than 300,000 clones, around 92% of them seen just once; the ten biggest clones take up 5% to 7%. This CDR3 has 15 amino acids. With 2 bases removed from V and 10 bases from J, the gap between germline ends came to 20 bases. CDR1 is LGHNT, CDR2 FRNRAP, per germline. The sequenced sample consisted of peripheral blood. The chain carries TRBV12-5 and TRBJ1-1; weak D call: TRBD1 (5 bases). The sequence derives from a man aged 18 to 29 who had recovered from COVID-19. The CDR3 region is CASGLPRTGFWGAFF. CDR3 DNA sequence: TGTGCTAGTGGTTTGCCCCGTACAGGATTCTGGGGAGCTTTCTTT.